This T cell receptor beta chain emerged from a study of CD4 T cell repertoires in COVID-19. Study-level findings and limits: Several top expanded SARS-CoV-2-reactive clonotypes were shared by two or three memory subsets. Between about 6 and 28% of SARS-CoV-2 clonotypes also appeared in SARS-CoV and/or HKU1 spike cultures.

Germline CDR1 is SGHTA and CDR2 is FQGNSA. V gave up 0 bases and J gave up 2 bases, with 7 bases separating them. The CDR3 extends over 14 amino acids. There are a few counts of this clone. Its antigen is currently unknown. Produced via immunoSEQ multiplex PCR; TCRdb's table is partial and in-frame only. The repertoire consists of tens of thousands of clones, with roughly 80% occurring once and the leading ten covering around 0.6%. The sequence was collected from a human donor who had COVID-19. The sequenced sample was CD4+ T cells from peripheral blood, obtained after recovery from COVID-19. This chain joins TRBV7-2 and TRBJ2-5; no clear D. CDR3 in amino acids: CASSLAGSQETQYF. DNA of the CDR3: TGTGCCAGCAGCTTAGCGGGCTCGCAAGAGACCCAGTACTTC.